This entry concerns a single TCR beta chain. The TCRbeta library was prepared with unique molecular identifiers. MiXCR was run by TCRdb on the PCR reads, yielding one entry per CDR3 protein. The sample shows some 130,000 distinct CDR3 sequences, roughly 9.7% of them seen only once. The CDR3 extends over 15 amino acids. Germline assignment: CDR1 SGHTS and CDR2 YDEGEE. V dropped 3 bases and J dropped 7; count of bases not matched to a gene: 9. This entry comes from a study of T-cell reconstitution after alpha-beta-depleted transplantation in children. The specimen comprised PBMCs, mostly from graft donor cells, sampled 180 days after TCRalphabeta/CD19-depleted stem cell transplant. The sequence derives from a girl under three years old who had a stem cell transplant for combined immunodeficiency, so the T cells may come from the graft donor. The V gene is TRBV5-8, the J gene TRBJ1-5; 8 nucleotides match TRBD1. The CDR3 bases are TGTGCCAGCAGCTCGATGGACAGGGTGAAGCAGCCCCAGCATTTT. Translated: CASSSMDRVKQPQHF.